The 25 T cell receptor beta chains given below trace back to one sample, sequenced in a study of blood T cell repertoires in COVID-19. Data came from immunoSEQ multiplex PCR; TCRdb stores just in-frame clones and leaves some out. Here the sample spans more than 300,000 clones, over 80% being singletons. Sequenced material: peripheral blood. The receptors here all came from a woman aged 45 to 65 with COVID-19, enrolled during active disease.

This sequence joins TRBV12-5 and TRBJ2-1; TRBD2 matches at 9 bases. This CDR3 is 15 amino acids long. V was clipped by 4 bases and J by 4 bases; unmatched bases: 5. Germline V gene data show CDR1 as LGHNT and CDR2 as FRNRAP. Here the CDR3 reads CASGSPSGDYNEQFF. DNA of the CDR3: TGTGCTAGTGGTTCACCTAGCGGGGATTACAATGAGCAGTTCTTC.

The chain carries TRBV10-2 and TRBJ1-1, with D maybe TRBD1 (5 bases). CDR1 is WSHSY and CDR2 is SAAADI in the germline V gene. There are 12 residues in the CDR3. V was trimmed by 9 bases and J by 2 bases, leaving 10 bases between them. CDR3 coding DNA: TGCGCCAGTTTGACAGTTAACACTGAAGCTTTCTTT. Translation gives CASLTVNTEAFF.

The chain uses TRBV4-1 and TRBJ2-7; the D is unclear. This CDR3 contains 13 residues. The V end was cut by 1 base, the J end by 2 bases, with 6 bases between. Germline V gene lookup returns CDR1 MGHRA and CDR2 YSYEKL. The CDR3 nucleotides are TGCGCCAGCAGCCAAGCGGTAACCTACGAGCAGTACTTC. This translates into CASSQAVTYEQYF.

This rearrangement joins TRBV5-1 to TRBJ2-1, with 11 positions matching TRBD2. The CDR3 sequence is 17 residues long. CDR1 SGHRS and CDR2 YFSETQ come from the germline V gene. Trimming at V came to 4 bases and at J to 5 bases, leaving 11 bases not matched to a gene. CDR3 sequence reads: CASSGGTSGHLDNEQFF. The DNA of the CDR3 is TGCGCCAGCAGCGGGGGGACTAGCGGACACCTAGACAATGAGCAGTTCTTC.

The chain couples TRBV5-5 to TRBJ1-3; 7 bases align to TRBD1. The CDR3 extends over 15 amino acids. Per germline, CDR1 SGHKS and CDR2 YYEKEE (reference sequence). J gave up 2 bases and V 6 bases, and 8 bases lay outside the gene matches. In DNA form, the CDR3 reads TGTGCCAGCAACCCCGACAGGGATGCTGGAAACACCATATATTTT. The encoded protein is CASNPDRDAGNTIYF.

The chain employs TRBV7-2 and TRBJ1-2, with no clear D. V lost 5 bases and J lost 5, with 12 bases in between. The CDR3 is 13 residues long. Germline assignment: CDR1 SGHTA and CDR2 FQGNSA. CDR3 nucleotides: TGTGCCAGCAGCCAACCCAACAAGTATGGCTACACCTTC. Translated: CASSQPNKYGYTF.

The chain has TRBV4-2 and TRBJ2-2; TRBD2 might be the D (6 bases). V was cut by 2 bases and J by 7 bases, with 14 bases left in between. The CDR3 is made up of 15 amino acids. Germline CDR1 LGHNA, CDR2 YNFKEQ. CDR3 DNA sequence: TGTGCCAGCAGCCAAAGTTTGAGCGGGCACGGGGAGCTGTTTTTT. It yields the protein CASSQSLSGHGELFF.

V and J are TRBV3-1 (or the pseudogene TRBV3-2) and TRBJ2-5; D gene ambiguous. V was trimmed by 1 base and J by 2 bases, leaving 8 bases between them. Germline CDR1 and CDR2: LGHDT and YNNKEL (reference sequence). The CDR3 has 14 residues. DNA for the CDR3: TGTGCCAGCAGCCAAGTTGGCTGGCAAGAGACCCAGTACTTC. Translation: CASSQVGWQETQYF.

The CDR3 region is CASSTNRGRMAEAFF. CDR3 DNA sequence: TGTGCCAGCAGCACCAACAGGGGGCGAATGGCTGAAGCTTTCTTT. This chain connects TRBV5-5 to TRBJ1-1; 9 bases are a match to TRBD1. The germline CDR1 and CDR2 sequences are SGHKS and YYEKEE (reference sequence). V trimming: 4 bases; J trimming: 6 bases; junction bases outside the gene matches: 10. The CDR3 consists of 15 residues.

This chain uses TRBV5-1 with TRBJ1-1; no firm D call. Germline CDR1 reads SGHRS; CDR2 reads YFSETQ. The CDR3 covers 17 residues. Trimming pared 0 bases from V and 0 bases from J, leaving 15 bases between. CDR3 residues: CASSLASSSVMNTEAFF. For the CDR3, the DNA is TGCGCCAGCAGCTTGGCGTCGTCGTCAGTCATGAACACTGAAGCTTTCTTT.

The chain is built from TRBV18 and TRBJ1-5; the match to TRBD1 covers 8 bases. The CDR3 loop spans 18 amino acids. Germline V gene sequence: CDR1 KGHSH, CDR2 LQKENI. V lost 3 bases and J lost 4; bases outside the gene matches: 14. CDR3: CASSPRLLGGQENQPQHF. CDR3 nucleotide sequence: TGTGCCAGCTCACCCCGCCTCCTGGGGGGACAGGAAAATCAGCCCCAGCATTTT.

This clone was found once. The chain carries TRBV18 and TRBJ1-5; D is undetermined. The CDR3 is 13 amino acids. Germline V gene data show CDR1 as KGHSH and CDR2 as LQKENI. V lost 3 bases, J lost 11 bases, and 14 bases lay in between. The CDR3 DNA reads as TGTGCCAGCTCACCGACATACGGGGAGGCCCAGCATTTT. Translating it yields CASSPTYGEAQHF.

The CDR3 is CASSGRASGRAEQFF. The CDR3 bases are TGTGCCAGCAGTGGTAGGGCTAGCGGGAGGGCTGAGCAGTTCTTC. The J gene is TRBJ2-1, the V gene TRBV2; TRBD2 aligns across 12 bases. The junction had 7 bases not matched to a gene; V was cut back by 4 bases and J by 9 bases. Germline-derived CDR1 and CDR2 are SNHLY and FYNNEI. The CDR3 is 15 amino acids.

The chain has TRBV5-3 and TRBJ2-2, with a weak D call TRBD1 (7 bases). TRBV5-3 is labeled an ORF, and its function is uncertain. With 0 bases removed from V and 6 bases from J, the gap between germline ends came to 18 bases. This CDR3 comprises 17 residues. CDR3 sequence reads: CARSLATLDREAGELFF. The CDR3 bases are TGTGCCAGAAGCTTGGCCACCCTCGACAGGGAGGCCGGGGAGCTGTTTTTT.

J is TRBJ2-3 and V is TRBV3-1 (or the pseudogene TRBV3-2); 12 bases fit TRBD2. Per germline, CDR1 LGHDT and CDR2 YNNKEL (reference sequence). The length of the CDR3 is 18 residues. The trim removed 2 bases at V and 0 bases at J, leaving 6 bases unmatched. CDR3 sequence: CASSQRLGLAGSTDTQYF. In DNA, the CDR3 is TGTGCCAGCAGCCAAAGACTCGGACTAGCGGGGAGCACAGATACGCAGTATTTT.

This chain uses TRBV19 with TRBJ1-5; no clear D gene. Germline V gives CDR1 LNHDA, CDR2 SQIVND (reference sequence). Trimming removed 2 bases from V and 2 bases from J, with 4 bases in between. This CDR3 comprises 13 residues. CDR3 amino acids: CASSISGNQPQHF. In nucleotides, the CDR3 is TGTGCCAGTAGTATATCGGGCAATCAGCCCCAGCATTTT.

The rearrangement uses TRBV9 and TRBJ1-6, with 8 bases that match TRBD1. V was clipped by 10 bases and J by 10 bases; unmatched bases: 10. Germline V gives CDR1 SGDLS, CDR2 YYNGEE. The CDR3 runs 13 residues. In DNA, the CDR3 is TGTGCCTCAAAAACAGGGGGTGGCTCACCCCTCCACTTT. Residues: CASKTGGGSPLHF.

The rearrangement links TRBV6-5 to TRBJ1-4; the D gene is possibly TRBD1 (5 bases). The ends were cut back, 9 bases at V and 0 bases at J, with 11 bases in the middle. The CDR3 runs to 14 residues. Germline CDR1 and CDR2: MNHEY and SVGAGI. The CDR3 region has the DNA TGTGCCAGTTCAGCGACAGCAACTAATGAAAAACTGTTTTTT. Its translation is CASSATATNEKLFF.

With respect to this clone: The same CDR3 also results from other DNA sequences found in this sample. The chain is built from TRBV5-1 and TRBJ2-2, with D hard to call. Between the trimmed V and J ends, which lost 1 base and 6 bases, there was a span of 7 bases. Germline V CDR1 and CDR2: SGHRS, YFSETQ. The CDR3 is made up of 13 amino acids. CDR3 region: CASSLLVSGELFF. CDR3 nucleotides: TGCGCCAGCAGCTTGCTCGTATCCGGGGAGCTGTTTTTT. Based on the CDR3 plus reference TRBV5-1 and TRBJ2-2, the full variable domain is KAGVTQTPRYLIKTRGQQVTLSCSPISGHRSVSWYQQTPGQGLQFLFEYFSETQRNKGNFPGRFSGRQFSNSRSEMNVSTLELGDSALYLCASSLLVSGELFFGEGSRLTVL.

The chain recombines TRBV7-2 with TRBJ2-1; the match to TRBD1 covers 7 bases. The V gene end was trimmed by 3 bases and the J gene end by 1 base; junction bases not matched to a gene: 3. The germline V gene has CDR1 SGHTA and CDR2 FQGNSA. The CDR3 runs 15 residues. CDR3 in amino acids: CASSFYRGSYNEQFF. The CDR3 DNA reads TGTGCCAGCAGCTTTTACAGGGGTTCCTACAATGAGCAGTTCTTC. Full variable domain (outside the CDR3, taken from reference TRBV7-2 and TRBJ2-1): GAGVSQSPSNKVTEKGKDVELRCDPISGHTALYWYRQSLGQGLEFLIYFQGNSAPDKSGLPSDRFSAERTGGSVSTLTIQRTQQEDSAVYLCASSFYRGSYNEQFFGPGTRLTVL.

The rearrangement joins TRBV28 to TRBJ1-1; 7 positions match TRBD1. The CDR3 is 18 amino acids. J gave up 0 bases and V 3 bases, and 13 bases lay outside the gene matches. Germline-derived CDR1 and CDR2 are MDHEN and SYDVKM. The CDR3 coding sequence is TGTGCCAGCAGTTTTCCACCGGGACAGCAGATCATGAACACTGAAGCTTTCTTT. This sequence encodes CASSFPPGQQIMNTEAFF.

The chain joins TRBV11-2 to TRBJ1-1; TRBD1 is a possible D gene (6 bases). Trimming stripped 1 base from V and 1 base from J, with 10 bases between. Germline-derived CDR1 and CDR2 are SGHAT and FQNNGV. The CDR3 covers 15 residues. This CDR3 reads CASSLVGGANTEAFF. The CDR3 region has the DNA TGTGCCAGCAGCTTAGTGGGGGGGGCGAACACTGAAGCTTTCTTT.

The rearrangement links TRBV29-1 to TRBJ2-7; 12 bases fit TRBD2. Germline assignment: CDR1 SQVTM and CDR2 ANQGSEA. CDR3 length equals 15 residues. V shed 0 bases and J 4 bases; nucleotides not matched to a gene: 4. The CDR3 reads CSVEEGLAGNYEQYF. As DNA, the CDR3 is TGCAGCGTTGAAGAGGGACTAGCGGGTAATTACGAGCAGTACTTC.

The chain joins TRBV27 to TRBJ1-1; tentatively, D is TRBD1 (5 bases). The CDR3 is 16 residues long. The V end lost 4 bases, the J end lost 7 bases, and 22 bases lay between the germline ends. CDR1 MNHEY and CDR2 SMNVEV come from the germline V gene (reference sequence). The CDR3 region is CASSSWTQRWGNEAFF. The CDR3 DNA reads TGTGCCAGCAGTTCCTGGACACAACGATGGGGTAATGAAGCTTTCTTT.

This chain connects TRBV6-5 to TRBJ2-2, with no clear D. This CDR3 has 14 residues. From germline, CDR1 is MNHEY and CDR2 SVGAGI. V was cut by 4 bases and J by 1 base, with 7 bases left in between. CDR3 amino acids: CASSSRQNTGELFF. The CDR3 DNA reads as TGTGCCAGCAGTTCGAGACAGAACACCGGGGAGCTGTTTTTT.